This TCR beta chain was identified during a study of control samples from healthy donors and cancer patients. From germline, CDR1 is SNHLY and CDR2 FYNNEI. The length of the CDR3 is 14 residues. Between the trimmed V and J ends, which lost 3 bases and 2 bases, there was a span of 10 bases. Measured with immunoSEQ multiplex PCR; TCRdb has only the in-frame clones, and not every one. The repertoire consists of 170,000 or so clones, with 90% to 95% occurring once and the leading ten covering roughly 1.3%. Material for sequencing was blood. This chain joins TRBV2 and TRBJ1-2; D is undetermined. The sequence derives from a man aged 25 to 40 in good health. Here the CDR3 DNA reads TGTGCCAGCAGTGAGTATGGACCAAACTATGGCTACACCTTC. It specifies CASSEYGPNYGYTF.